This T cell receptor beta chain came from a study of OX40 agonist ivuxolimab in advanced cancers. Overall study: Three patients, one with hepatocellular carcinoma and two with cutaneous melanoma, responded partially. Study results and limitations: CD8+ T cells (on average) carried more expanded clones than CD4+ T cells.

Germline CDR1 and CDR2: SGHVS and FQNEAQ. The CDR3 spans 11 residues. Assay: immunoSEQ multiplex PCR; the TCRdb copy retains only in-frame clones and omits some. The data contain more than 85,000 clones, approximately 88% of them singletons. In the case of this clone: Antigen: not known. Relative to the germline gene, one junction end is altered; a read error may explain this.

Patients with a history of autoimmune disease or on systemic immunosuppression were excluded. With baseline, cycle 4 day 1, and cycle 7 day 1 as timepoints, blood was sampled. The chain recombines TRBV7-8 with TRBJ2-7; the D is unclear. The receptor's source is an adult with an advanced solid tumor such as melanoma, head and neck, liver or kidney cancer. The material sequenced was CD4+ or CD8+ T cells sorted from blood, taken in a trial of the OX40 agonist ivuxolimab. The CDR3, as DNA: TGTGCCAGTAGCTGGACCTACGAGCAGTACTTC. Its translation: CASSWTYEQYF.